This T cell receptor beta chain was identified in a study of T-cell memory formation after mild COVID-19. TCRdb reprocessed the 5' RACE reads via MiXCR and lists one record per CDR3 protein. The table records about 470,000 distinct CDR3 sequences, around a quarter of them present only once. The sequence was obtained from an adult woman who had mild COVID-19 (a few samples of this study predate the infection). Cell type and time point are not known. The sample taken for sequencing was PBMCs or a T cell subset sorted from them (not recorded which).

The CDR3 sequence is CSVEKGARSTDTQYF. The DNA of the CDR3 is TGCAGCGTTGAAAAAGGGGCGCGCAGCACAGATACGCAGTATTTT. V is TRBV29-1 and J is TRBJ2-3; a weak D match, TRBD1 (5 bases). V was shortened by 2 bases and J by 0 bases, with 12 bases between the two germline ends. This CDR3 has 15 amino acids. Germline-derived CDR1 and CDR2 are SQVTM and ANQGSEA.